The source of this T cell receptor beta chain is a study of cytomegalovirus exposure and HLA in healthy donors. Notes on the study in general: Using the classifier, cytomegalovirus status was reportedly diagnosed with high specificity and sensitivity. According to an earlier analysis, most TCR beta V segments yielded productive rearrangements about 90% or about 30% of the time. V- and J-gene trimming of TCR beta was linked (in a later analysis) to a missense DCLRE1C variant.

Among the donors, all were healthy bone marrow donors. A word on this clone: Antigen specificity is unknown.

The PCR made use of 60 Vbeta and 13 Jbeta primers. Assay used: immunoSEQ multiplex PCR; TCRdb lists only in-frame clones, some missing. Among about 180,000 clones listed, 75% to 85% were seen once. Sequencing was carried out using PBMCs. The source of this sequence is a woman aged 25 to 45 in good health and CMV-seronegative.

CDR3 in amino acids: CASSLVLGEAPHF. In nucleotides, the CDR3 is TGTGCCAGCAGCTTAGTACTCGGAGAAGCCCCCCACTTT. The rearrangement joins TRBV11-1 to TRBJ1-6; D unclear. Per the germline V gene, CDR1 is SGHAT and CDR2 is FQDESV (reference sequence). This CDR3 region has 13 residues. Trimming shortened V by 1 base and J by 18 bases, and 16 bases separated the two germline ends.